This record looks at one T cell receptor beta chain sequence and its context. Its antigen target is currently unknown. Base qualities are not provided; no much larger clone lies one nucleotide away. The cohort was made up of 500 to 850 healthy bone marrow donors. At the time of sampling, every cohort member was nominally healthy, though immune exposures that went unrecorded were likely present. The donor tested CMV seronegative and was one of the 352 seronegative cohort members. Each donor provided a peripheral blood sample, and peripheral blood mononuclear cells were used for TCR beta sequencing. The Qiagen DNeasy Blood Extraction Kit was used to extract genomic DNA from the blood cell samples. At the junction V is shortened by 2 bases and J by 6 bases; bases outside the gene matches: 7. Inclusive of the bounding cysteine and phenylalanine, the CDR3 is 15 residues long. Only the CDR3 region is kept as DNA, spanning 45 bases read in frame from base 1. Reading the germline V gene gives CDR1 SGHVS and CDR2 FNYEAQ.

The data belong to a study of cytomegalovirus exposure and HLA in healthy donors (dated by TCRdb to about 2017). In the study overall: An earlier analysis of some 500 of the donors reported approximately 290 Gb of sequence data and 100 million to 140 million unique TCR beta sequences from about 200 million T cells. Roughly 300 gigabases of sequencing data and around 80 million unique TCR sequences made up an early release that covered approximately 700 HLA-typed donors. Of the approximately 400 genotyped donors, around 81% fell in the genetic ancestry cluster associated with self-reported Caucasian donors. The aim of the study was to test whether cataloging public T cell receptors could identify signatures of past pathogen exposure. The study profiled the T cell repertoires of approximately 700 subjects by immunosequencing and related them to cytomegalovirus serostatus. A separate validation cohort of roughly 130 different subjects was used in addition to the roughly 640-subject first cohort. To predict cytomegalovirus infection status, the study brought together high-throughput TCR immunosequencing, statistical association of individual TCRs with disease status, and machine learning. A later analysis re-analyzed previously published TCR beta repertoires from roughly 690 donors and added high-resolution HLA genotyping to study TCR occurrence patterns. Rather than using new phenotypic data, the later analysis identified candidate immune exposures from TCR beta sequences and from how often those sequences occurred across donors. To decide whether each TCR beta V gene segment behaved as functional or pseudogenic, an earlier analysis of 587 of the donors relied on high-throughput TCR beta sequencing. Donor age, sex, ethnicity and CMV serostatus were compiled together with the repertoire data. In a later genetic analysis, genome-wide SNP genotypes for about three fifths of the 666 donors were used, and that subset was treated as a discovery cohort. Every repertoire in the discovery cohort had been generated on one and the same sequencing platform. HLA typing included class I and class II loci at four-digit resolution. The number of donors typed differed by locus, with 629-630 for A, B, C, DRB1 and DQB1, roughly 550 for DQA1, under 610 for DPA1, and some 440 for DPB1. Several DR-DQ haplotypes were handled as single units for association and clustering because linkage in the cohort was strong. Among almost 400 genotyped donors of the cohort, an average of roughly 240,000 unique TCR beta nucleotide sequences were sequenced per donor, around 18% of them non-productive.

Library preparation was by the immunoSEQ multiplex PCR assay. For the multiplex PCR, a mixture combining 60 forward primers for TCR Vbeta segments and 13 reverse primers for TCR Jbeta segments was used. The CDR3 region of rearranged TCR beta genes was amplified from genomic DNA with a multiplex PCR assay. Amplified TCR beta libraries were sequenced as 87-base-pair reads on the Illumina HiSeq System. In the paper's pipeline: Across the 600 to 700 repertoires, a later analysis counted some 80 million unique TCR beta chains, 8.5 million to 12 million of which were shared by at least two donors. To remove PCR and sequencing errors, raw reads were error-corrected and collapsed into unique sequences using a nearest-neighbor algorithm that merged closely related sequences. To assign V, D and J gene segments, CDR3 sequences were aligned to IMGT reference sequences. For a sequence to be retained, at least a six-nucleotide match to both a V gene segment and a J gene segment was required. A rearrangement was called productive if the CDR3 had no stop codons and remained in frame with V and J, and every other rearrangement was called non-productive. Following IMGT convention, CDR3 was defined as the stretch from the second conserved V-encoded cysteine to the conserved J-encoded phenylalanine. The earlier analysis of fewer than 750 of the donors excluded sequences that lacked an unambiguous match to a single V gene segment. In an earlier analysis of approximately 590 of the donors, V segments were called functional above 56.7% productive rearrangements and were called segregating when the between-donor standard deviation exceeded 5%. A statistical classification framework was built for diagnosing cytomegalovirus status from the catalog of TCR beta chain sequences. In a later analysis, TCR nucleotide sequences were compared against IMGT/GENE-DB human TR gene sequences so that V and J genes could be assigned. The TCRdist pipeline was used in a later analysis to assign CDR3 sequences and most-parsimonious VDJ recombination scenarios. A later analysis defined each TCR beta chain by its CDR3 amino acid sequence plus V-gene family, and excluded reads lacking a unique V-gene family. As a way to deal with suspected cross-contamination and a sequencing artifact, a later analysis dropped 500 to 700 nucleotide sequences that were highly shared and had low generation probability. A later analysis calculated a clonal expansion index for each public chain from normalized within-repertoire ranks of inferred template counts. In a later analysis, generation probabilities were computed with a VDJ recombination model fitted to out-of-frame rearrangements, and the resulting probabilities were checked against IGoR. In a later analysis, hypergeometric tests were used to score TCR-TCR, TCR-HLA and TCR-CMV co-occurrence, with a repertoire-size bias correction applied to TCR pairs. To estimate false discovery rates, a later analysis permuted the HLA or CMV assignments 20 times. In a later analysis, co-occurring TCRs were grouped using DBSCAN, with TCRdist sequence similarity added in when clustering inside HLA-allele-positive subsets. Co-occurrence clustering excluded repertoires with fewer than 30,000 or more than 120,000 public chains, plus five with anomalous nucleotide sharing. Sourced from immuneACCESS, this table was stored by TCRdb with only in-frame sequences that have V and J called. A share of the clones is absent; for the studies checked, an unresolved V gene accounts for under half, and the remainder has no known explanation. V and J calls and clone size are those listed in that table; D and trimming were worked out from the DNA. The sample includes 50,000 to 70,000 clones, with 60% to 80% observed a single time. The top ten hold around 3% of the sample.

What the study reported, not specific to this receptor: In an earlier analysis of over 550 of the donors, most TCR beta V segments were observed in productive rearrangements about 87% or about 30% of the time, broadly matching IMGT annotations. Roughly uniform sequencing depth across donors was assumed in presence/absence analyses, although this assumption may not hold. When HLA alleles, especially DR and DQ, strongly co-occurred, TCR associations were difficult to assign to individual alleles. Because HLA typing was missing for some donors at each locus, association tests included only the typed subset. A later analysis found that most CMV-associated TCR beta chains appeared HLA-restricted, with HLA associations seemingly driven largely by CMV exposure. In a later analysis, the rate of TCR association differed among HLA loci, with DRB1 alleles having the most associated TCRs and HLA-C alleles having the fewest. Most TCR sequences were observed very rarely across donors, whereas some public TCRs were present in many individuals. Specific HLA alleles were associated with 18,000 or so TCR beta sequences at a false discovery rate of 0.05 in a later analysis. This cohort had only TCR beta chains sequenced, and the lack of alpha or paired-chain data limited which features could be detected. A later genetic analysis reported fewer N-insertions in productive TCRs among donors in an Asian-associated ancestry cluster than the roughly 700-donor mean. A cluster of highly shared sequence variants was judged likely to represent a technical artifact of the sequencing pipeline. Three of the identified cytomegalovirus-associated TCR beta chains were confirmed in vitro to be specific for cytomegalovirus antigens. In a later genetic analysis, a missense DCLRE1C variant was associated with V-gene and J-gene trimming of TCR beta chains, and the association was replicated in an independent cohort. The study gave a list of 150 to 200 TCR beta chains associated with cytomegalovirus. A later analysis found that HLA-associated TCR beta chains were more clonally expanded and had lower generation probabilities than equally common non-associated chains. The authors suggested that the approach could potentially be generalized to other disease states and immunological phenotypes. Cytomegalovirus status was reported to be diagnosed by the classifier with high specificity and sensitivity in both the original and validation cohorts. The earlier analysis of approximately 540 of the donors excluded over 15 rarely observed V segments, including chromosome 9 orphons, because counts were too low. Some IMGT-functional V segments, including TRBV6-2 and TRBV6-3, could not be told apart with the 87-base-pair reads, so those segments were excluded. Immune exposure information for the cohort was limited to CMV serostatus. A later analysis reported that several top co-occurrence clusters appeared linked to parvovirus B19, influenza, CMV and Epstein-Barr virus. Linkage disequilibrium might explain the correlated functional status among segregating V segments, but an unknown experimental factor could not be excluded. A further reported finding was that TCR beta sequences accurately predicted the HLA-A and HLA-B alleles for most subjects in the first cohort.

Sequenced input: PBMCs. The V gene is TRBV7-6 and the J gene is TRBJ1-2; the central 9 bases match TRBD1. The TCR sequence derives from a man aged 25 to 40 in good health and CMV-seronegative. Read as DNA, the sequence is TGTGCCAGCAGCTTAATCCCCGGGACAGGGAATGGCTACACCTTC. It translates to CASSLIPGTGNGYTF.